This TCR beta chain was obtained from a study of CD8 T cells in ankylosing spondylitis. Study-wide results and limits: The study identified a TCR beta motif of under ten highly homologous variants that appeared characteristic of ankylosing spondylitis blood. Peripheral blood held disease-linked clones only at relatively low frequency, and these were CD8+.

The CDR3 sequence is 13 residues long. V was clipped by 5 bases and J by 4 bases, with 11 bases between them. Germline values: CDR1 SEHNR, CDR2 FQNEAQ (reference sequence). Making use of molecular barcodes, quantitative 5'-RACE generated TCR beta libraries. TCRdb re-analysed the 5' RACE reads in MiXCR, keeping a single row per CDR3 protein. Of more than 500,000 distinct CDR3 sequences in the sample, roughly 5.3% were seen once. This clonotype was observed many times. Its antigen is undetermined. Sequencing was carried out using blood, either unsorted or a sorted T cell fraction (not recorded which). The receptor was derived from a male donor with ankylosing spondylitis. The V and J genes are TRBV7-9 and TRBJ1-1; D might be TRBD1 (6 bases). CDR3 DNA: TGTGCCAGCAGCCCGGGGGGCAGCACTGAAGCTTTCTTT. It codes for CASSPGGSTEAFF.